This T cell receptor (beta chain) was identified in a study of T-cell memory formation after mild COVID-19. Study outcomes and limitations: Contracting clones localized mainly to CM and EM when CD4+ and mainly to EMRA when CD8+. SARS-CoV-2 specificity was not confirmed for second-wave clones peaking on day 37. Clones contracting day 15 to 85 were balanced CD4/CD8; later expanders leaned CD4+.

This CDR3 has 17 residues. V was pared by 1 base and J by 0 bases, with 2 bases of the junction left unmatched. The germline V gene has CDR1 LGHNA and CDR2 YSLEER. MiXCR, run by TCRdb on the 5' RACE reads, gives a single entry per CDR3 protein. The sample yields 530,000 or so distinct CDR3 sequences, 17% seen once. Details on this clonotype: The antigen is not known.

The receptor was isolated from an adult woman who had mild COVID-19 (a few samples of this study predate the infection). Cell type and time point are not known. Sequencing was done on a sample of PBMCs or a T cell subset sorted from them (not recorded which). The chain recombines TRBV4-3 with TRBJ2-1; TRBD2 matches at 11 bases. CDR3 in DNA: TGCGCCAGCAGCCAAGTAACTAGCGGGAGCTCCTACAATGAGCAGTTCTTC. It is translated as CASSQVTSGSSYNEQFF.